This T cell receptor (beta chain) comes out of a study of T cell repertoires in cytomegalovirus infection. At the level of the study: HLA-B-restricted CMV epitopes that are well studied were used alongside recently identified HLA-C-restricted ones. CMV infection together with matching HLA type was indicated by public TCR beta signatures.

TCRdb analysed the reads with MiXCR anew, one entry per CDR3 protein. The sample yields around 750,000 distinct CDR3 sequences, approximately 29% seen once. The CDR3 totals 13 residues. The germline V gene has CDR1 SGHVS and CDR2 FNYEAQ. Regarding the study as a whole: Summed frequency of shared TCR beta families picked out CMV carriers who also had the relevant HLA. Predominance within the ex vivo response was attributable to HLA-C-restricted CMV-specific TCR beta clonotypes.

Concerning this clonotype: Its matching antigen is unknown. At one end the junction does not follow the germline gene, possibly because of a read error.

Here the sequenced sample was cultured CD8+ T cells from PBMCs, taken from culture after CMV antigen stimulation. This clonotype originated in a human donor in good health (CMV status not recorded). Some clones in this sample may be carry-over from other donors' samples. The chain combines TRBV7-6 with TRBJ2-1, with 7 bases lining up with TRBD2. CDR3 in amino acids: CASSYRDYDEQFF. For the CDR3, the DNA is TGTGCCAGCAGCTACCGGGACTACGATGAGCAGTTCTTC.